One and the same sample provided the 26 T cell receptor beta chains below, sequenced in a study of OX40 agonist ivuxolimab in advanced cancers. Some clones are missing from TCRdb's copy, which holds only in-frame ones; the method was immunoSEQ multiplex PCR. The data show under 95,000 clones, around nine tenths seen once. This material consisted of CD4+ or CD8+ T cells sorted from blood, taken in a trial of the OX40 agonist ivuxolimab. The receptors were gathered from an adult with an advanced solid tumor such as melanoma, head and neck, liver or kidney cancer.

V is TRBV18 and J is TRBJ1-3; weak D call: TRBD1 (5 bases). With 3 bases removed from V and 4 bases from J, the gap between germline ends came to 13 bases. CDR1 is KGHSH and CDR2 is LQKENI in the germline V gene. The CDR3 is made up of 15 amino acids. CDR3 nucleotide sequence: TGTGCCAGCTCACCCCCGGGAGGGGCCGGAAACACCATATATTTT. This encodes CASSPPGGAGNTIYF.

The V and J genes are TRBV5-1 and TRBJ2-5; TRBD2 matches at 11 bases. This CDR3 comprises 15 residues. Germline V gene sequence: CDR1 SGHRS, CDR2 YFSETQ. V trimming: 2 bases; J trimming: 1 base; junction bases outside the gene matches: 1. CDR3 residues: CASSFGTSGQETQYF. The CDR3 nucleotides read TGCGCCAGCAGCTTTGGGACTAGCGGCCAAGAGACCCAGTACTTC. Full variable domain (outside the CDR3, taken from reference TRBV5-1 and TRBJ2-5): KAGVTQTPRYLIKTRGQQVTLSCSPISGHRSVSWYQQTPGQGLQFLFEYFSETQRNKGNFPGRFSGRQFSNSRSEMNVSTLELGDSALYLCASSFGTSGQETQYFGPGTRLLVL.

The J gene is TRBJ1-1, the V gene TRBV30; no clear D gene. Germline lookup yields CDR1 GTSNPN and CDR2 SVGIG (reference sequence). V was shortened by 2 bases and J by 1 base, with 11 bases between the two germline ends. The CDR3 runs to 14 residues. CDR3: CAWSPQTGNTEAFF. For the CDR3, the DNA is TGTGCCTGGAGTCCCCAAACCGGGAACACTGAAGCTTTCTTT.

This clone showed up just once. The chain recombines TRBV14 with TRBJ1-5; D unresolved. The CDR3 loop spans 13 amino acids. With 0 bases removed from V and 5 bases from J, the gap between germline ends came to 5 bases. Germline V gives CDR1 SGHDN, CDR2 FVKESK. DNA for the CDR3: TGTGCCAGCAGCCAAGAGTTGCATCAGCCCCAGCATTTT. This sequence encodes CASSQELHQPQHF.

V and J are TRBV11-2 and TRBJ2-7; TRBD2 aligns across 7 bases. CDR1 SGHAT and CDR2 FQNNGV come from the germline V gene. The J segment lost 2 bases and the V segment lost 0 bases, leaving 7 bases of the junction unmatched. The CDR3 sequence is 16 residues long. The CDR3: CASSLDPPGTTYEQYF. The CDR3 bases are TGTGCCAGCAGCTTAGATCCCCCCGGGACTACCTACGAGCAGTACTTC.

The V gene is TRBV5-1, the J gene TRBJ1-1; weak D call: TRBD1 (6 bases). CDR3 length equals 15 residues. Per germline, CDR1 SGHRS and CDR2 YFSETQ. V was clipped by 4 bases and J by 0 bases, with 13 bases between them. The CDR3 loop is CASSVGHLMNTEAFF. DNA of the CDR3: TGCGCCAGCAGCGTGGGACACCTCATGAACACTGAAGCTTTCTTT.

The chain couples TRBV5-4 to TRBJ1-2, with TRBD1 identical over 7 bases. Germline values: CDR1 SGHNT, CDR2 YYREEE (reference sequence). This CDR3 spans 13 amino acids. V gave up 4 bases and J gave up 4 bases; unmatched junction bases: 4. The CDR3 loop is CASSGDSLYGYTF. The DNA of the CDR3 is TGTGCCAGCAGCGGGGACAGCCTCTATGGCTACACCTTC.

This chain uses TRBV7-9 with TRBJ2-1, with D possibly called TRBD1 or TRBD2 (7 bases each). Germline-derived CDR1 and CDR2 are SEHNR and FQNEAQ (reference sequence). This CDR3 has 15 residues. CDR3 DNA sequence: TGTGCGGGGGTCAGGGGGGGTAGCTCCTACAATGAGCAGTTCTTC. Translation gives CAGVRGGSSYNEQFF.

This clone has only one observation. This rearrangement joins TRBV7-2 to TRBJ2-2, with D unclear. The germline V and J ends were trimmed by 0 bases and 0 bases, with 8 bases remaining between them. The CDR3 is 16 residues long. The germline gives CDR1 SGHTA, CDR2 FQGNSA. The CDR3 DNA reads TGTGCCAGCAGCTTAGCGGGGTTGGCGAACACCGGGGAGCTGTTTTTT. Residues: CASSLAGLANTGELFF.

The chain uses TRBV2 and TRBJ2-2; TRBD1 aligns across 9 bases. Germline assignment: CDR1 SNHLY and CDR2 FYNNEI. CDR3 size: 16 residues. The V gene end was trimmed by 1 base and the J gene end by 4 bases; junction bases not matched to a gene: 4. CDR3 region: CASSEEGTGITGELFF. Written as DNA, the CDR3 is TGTGCCAGCAGTGAAGAAGGGACAGGGATCACCGGGGAGCTGTTTTTT.

The chain carries TRBV11-2 and TRBJ2-3; 8 bases align to TRBD2. The CDR3 covers 16 residues. Germline V lookup: CDR1 SGHAT, CDR2 FQNNGV. Trimming took 3 bases from V and 4 from J; bases not matched to a gene: 9. CDR3 residues: CASSFRGAGEPDTQYF. For the CDR3, the DNA is TGTGCCAGCAGCTTTAGAGGAGCGGGGGAGCCAGATACGCAGTATTTT.

The chain has TRBV27 and TRBJ1-2, with D perhaps matching TRBD1 (6 bases). This CDR3 comprises 13 residues. CDR1 MNHEY and CDR2 SMNVEV come from the germline V gene (reference sequence). V lost 4 bases, J lost 8 bases, and 14 bases lay in between. In DNA form, the CDR3 reads TGTGCCAGCAGTTCCTCGACAGGATGGGGCTACACCTTC. Translated: CASSSSTGWGYTF.

The chain carries TRBV29-1 and TRBJ1-2, with 8 bases aligning to TRBD1. The CDR3 has 20 residues. With V trimmed by 0 bases and J by 1 base, 19 bases remained unmatched. From germline, CDR1 is SQVTM and CDR2 ANQGSEA. For the CDR3, the DNA is TGCAGCGTTGAAGATTCCGGGACAGGAGGCAATCGAAACCATAACTATGGCTACACCTTC. Its protein product is CSVEDSGTGGNRNHNYGYTF.

The genes are TRBV28 and TRBJ2-3; D may be TRBD1 (6 bases). This CDR3 comprises 13 residues. Trimming pared 4 bases from V and 8 bases from J, leaving 13 bases between. The germline V gene has CDR1 MDHEN and CDR2 SYDVKM. The CDR3 DNA reads as TGTGCCAGCAGTTCCCCGGACAGCCTTACGCAGTATTTT. This sequence encodes CASSSPDSLTQYF.

This chain connects TRBV5-4 to TRBJ2-7; D may be TRBD2 (5 bases). The germline gives CDR1 SGHNT, CDR2 YYREEE (reference sequence). Trimming took 3 bases from V and 4 from J, leaving 17 bases between them. The CDR3 covers 15 residues. CDR3 sequence (DNA): TGTGCCAGCAGCTCCCGCCGGGCGGGTCTATACGAGCAGTACTTC. It is translated as CASSSRRAGLYEQYF.

This chain joins TRBV4-1 and TRBJ1-5; a weak D match, TRBD1 (5 bases). From germline, CDR1 is MGHRA and CDR2 YSYEKL. This CDR3 has 13 residues. With 1 base removed from V and 5 bases from J, the gap between germline ends came to 6 bases. CDR3 loop: CASSQGGDQPQHF. CDR3 nucleotides: TGCGCCAGCAGCCAAGGGGGCGATCAGCCCCAGCATTTT.

The CDR3 reads CAWSREIIYGYTF. CDR3 bases: TGTGCCTGGAGTAGGGAGATCATCTATGGCTACACCTTC. This chain joins TRBV30 and TRBJ1-2; D gene uncertain. Germline CDR1 reads GTSNPN; CDR2 reads SVGIG (reference sequence). The germline V and J ends were trimmed by 2 bases and 4 bases, with 11 bases remaining between them. This CDR3 has 13 amino acids.

The genes are TRBV23-1 and TRBJ1-1, with D unresolved. TRBV23-1 falls under the ORF class, with uncertain function. V shed 0 bases and J shed 11 bases, with 10 bases lying between them. The CDR3 loop spans 12 amino acids. As DNA, the CDR3 is TGCGCCAGCAGTCAATCGATGGGTGGGGCTTTCTTT. Its translation is CASSQSMGGAFF.

This clone was observed a single time. The chain joins TRBV30 to TRBJ2-7, with D unresolved. The CDR3 sequence is 14 residues long. Trimming shortened V by 1 base and J by 2 bases, and 12 bases separated the two germline ends. Germline assignment: CDR1 GTSNPN and CDR2 SVGIG (reference sequence). As DNA, the CDR3 is TGTGCCTGGAGTGGATCAGGAATGACCTACGAGCAGTACTTC. Amino acid sequence: CAWSGSGMTYEQYF.

The J gene is TRBJ1-1, the V gene TRBV7-9; D is unclear. Trimming pared 4 bases from V and 0 bases from J, leaving 6 bases between. The CDR3 extends over 13 amino acids. Germline assignment: CDR1 SEHNR and CDR2 FQNEAQ (reference sequence). CDR3: CASSSTLNTEAFF. CDR3 in DNA: TGTGCCAGCAGCTCCACCTTGAACACTGAAGCTTTCTTT.

V gene TRBV9 combines with J gene TRBJ2-3, with D perhaps matching TRBD1 or TRBD2 (5 bases each). Trimming took 0 bases from V and 10 from J, leaving 21 bases between them. There are 16 residues in the CDR3. CDR1 SGDLS and CDR2 YYNGEE come from the germline V gene. This CDR3 reads CASSVESRSGRGAQYF. DNA for the CDR3: TGTGCCAGCAGCGTAGAAAGCCGGTCGGGACGAGGTGCGCAGTATTTT. The entire variable domain, with the rest obtained from reference TRBV9 and TRBJ2-3, is as follows: DSGVTQTPKHLITATGQRVTLRCSPRSGDLSVYWYQQSLDQGLQFLIQYYNGEERAKGNILERFSAQQFPDLHSELNLSSLELGDSALYFCASSVESRSGRGAQYFGPGTRLTVL.

The chain is built from TRBV5-4 and TRBJ1-2; TRBD1 aligns across 7 bases. The CDR3 totals 18 residues. V lost 3 bases, J lost 5 bases, and 19 bases stayed unmatched. Germline V gene lookup returns CDR1 SGHNT and CDR2 YYREEE (reference sequence). The CDR3 loop is CASSSHQQGIGIGYGYTF. CDR3 DNA: TGTGCCAGCAGCTCCCATCAACAGGGGATTGGGATTGGGTATGGCTACACCTTC.

The rearrangement joins TRBV5-4 to TRBJ1-2; the D gene is possibly TRBD1 (5 bases). V gave up 3 bases and J gave up 3 bases, with 12 bases separating them. From germline, CDR1 is SGHNT and CDR2 YYREEE (reference sequence). This CDR3 is 14 amino acids long. This CDR3 reads CASSSRDYDYGYTF. Here the CDR3 DNA reads TGTGCCAGCAGCTCCAGGGACTATGACTATGGCTACACCTTC.

The chain has TRBV14 and TRBJ1-6; 9 bases are a match to TRBD1. This CDR3 region has 15 residues. The ends lost 4 bases at V and 10 bases at J; junction bases unmatched: 8. CDR1 SGHDN and CDR2 FVKESK come from the germline V gene. The CDR3 reads CASSPGTGRRSPLHF. In DNA, the CDR3 is TGTGCCAGCAGCCCCGGGACAGGGAGGCGATCACCCCTCCACTTT. Drawing the rest from reference TRBV14 and TRBJ1-6, the complete variable domain is EAGVTQFPSHSVIEKGQTVTLRCDPISGHDNLYWYRRVMGKEIKFLLHFVKESKQDESGMPNNRFLAERTGGTYSTLKVQPAELEDSGVYFCASSPGTGRRSPLHFGNGTRLTVT.

The chain recombines TRBV18 with TRBJ2-4, with D tentatively TRBD2 (7 bases). The germline gives CDR1 KGHSH, CDR2 LQKENI. The ends were cut back, 8 bases at V and 8 bases at J, with 13 bases in the middle. This CDR3 is 12 amino acids long. The CDR3 region has the DNA TGTGCCAGCGCGCGGGGGCGAGACATTCAGTACTTC. This translates into CASARGRDIQYF.

CDR3 sequence: CASSQPGFGADTQYF. The CDR3 DNA sequence: TGCGCCAGCAGCCAACCCGGCTTTGGGGCAGATACGCAGTATTTT. The chain joins TRBV5-1 to TRBJ2-3, with unresolved D. The germline CDR1 and CDR2 sequences are SGHRS and YFSETQ. The CDR3 contains 15 residues. V was shortened by 4 bases and J by 4 bases, with 16 bases between the two germline ends.